Shown below are 21 T cell receptor beta chains from a single sample sequenced in a study of tumor-infiltrating lymphocytes in primary liver carcinoma. From about 20-30 mg of unsorted bulk tissue, DNA and RNA were co-extracted together. From around 520 ng of total RNA, TCR beta-specific cDNA was reverse-transcribed using a constant-region primer. Libraries covering TCR beta were generated through three nested multiplex PCR rounds (using a slightly modified ARM-PCR). Running around 10 cycles apiece, the first two PCR rounds relied on TRBV1-TRBV30 forward primers together with a C-beta reverse primer. TCRdb used MiXCR to reprocess the multiplex PCR reads, holding one entry per CDR3 protein. Among approximately 190,000 distinct CDR3 sequences, around four fifths were seen once, and the ten largest hold 15% to 20%. Sample: tumor tissue from primary liver carcinoma. Source of these receptors: a man aged 40-49 years with primary liver carcinoma and hepatitis B virus infection.

As to this clonotype: One end of the junction does not line up with germline, which may come from a read error. The J gene is TRBJ2-6, the V gene TRBV11-1; D remains unclear. Germline CDR1 is SGHAT and CDR2 is FQDESV (reference sequence). CDR3 length equals 14 residues. The CDR3 spells CANSCKSGANVLTF. DNA of the CDR3: TGTGCCAACAGCTGTAAGTCTGGGGCCAACGTCCTGACTTTC.

As regards this clonotype: As the CDR3 is not closed by the conserved phenylalanine or tryptophan, this likely results from a read error. The chain is built from TRBV4-1 and TRBJ1-2; 10 nucleotides agree with TRBD1. The CDR3 extends over 14 amino acids. Germline CDR1 reads MGHRA; CDR2 reads YSYEKL. The CDR3 reads CASSRTGGGYAYTL. As DNA, the CDR3 is TGCGCCAGCAGCCGGACAGGGGGTGGCTATGCCTACACCTTA.

With respect to this clonotype: A clone one base away is much larger, so this may be a read error. J is TRBJ1-1 and V is TRBV20-1, with no clear D. Looked up from germline, CDR1 is DFQATT and CDR2 is SNEGSKA (reference sequence). The CDR3 runs 15 residues. V lost 5 bases, J lost 4 bases, and 20 bases lay in between. The DNA for the CDR3 is TGCAGTGCTCGAGGGAGGACGGGTGTCGGCACTGAAGCTTTCTTT. It is translated as CSARGRTGVGTEAFF.

Remarks on this clonotype: The conserved closing phenylalanine or tryptophan is absent in this CDR3, likely reflecting a read error. This chain uses TRBV4-2 with TRBJ2-1, with unresolved D. The CDR3 length is 15 residues. Trimming cost V 3 bases and J 6 bases, with 15 bases left between them. Germline assignment: CDR1 LGHNA and CDR2 YNFKEQ. DNA of the CDR3: TGTGCCAGCAGCCATGCTAGTTATTCCGGCAATGAGCAGTTCTCC. This sequence encodes CASSHASYSGNEQFS.

About this clonotype: The CDR3 does not end in the conserved phenylalanine or tryptophan, so this is likely a read error. V gene TRBV11-2 combines with J gene TRBJ2-6; D ambiguous. In germline, CDR1 is SGHAT, CDR2 FQNNGV. This CDR3 region has 15 residues. Written as DNA, the CDR3 is TGTGCCAGCAGCTTCGATCGGGCTGGTGCCAACGTCCTGACTCTC. Translation: CASSFDRAGANVLTL.

CDR3 region: CASSPSLSYEQYF. Written as DNA, the CDR3 is TGTGCCAGCAGCCCGTCCCTTAGCTACGAGCAGTACTTC. The V call is TRBV7-3, the J call TRBJ2-7; no clear D. This CDR3 comprises 13 residues. Trimming cost V 5 bases and J 3 bases, with 11 bases left between them. CDR1 and CDR2 from the germline V gene are SGHTA and FQGTGA.

Points on this clonotype: A read error is possible here, since a much larger clone lies one base away. The chain links TRBV28 to TRBJ1-2; D is perhaps TRBD1 (5 bases). The CDR3 is made up of 17 amino acids. Germline CDR1 and CDR2: MDHEN and SYDVKM. V dropped 4 bases and J dropped 5 bases, with 23 bases sitting between them. The CDR3 reads CASSSTGRGWDQYGYTF. The DNA of the CDR3 is TGTGCCAGCAGTTCCACTGGGAGGGGATGGGATCAATATGGCTACACCTTC.

This clonotype was recorded only once. The rearrangement links TRBV11-2 to TRBJ2-5; D is perhaps TRBD1 (6 bases). CDR1 is SGHAT, CDR2 FQNNGV, per germline. Trimming removed 5 bases from V and 7 bases from J, with 20 bases in between. The CDR3 runs 15 residues. The CDR3 here is CASSTWSAPGVTQYF. DNA of the CDR3: TGTGCCAGCAGCACCTGGTCAGCGCCAGGGGTGACCCAGTACTTC.

This clonotype was counted a single time. A much larger clone is a single base away; this may be a read error. The V and J genes are TRBV5-1 and TRBJ2-1, with TRBD2 matching over 11 bases. This CDR3 comprises 16 residues. Germline V gene sequence: CDR1 SGHRS, CDR2 YFSETQ. The CDR3 here is CATSSSLAGGGNEQFF. The CDR3 DNA reads TGCGCCACCAGCTCCTCGCTAGCGGGAGGAGGCAATGAGCAGTTCTTC.

The chain uses TRBV29-1 and TRBJ2-3; the D gene is possibly TRBD2 (6 bases). Trimming cost V 3 bases and J 5 bases, with 18 bases left between them. Germline V gives CDR1 SQVTM, CDR2 ANQGSEA. The CDR3 contains 15 residues. CDR3 in amino acids: CSVDGGACIIDTQYF. CDR3 nucleotides: TGCAGCGTTGATGGCGGGGCCTGCATCATAGATACGCAGTATTTT.

Note on this clonotype: At one boundary the junction diverges from the germline segment, which might be a read error. For the CDR3, the DNA is TGTGCCAGCATCCAAGTCCTAGCGAGCACCGGGGAGCTGTTTTTT. This translates into CASIQVLASTGELFF. The chain is built from TRBV14 and TRBJ2-2; TRBD2 is a possible D gene (6 bases). CDR1 is SGHDN, CDR2 FVKESK, per germline. The CDR3 has 15 amino acids.

Note on this clonotype: A read error is possible here, since a much larger clone lies one base away. The V call is TRBV28, the J call TRBJ1-2; D call uncertain. CDR3 length: 13 residues. Trimming took off 3 bases at V and 3 bases at J, with 8 bases between the two ends. Per germline, CDR1 MDHEN and CDR2 SYDVKM. CDR3 DNA sequence: TGTGCCAGCAGTTTGATGGGATACTATGGCTACACCTTC. It specifies CASSLMGYYGYTF.

This clonotype occurred once. Compared with germline, one end of the junction differs, possibly owing to a read error. V is TRBV7-9 and J is TRBJ2-3, with D possibly being TRBD2 (5 bases). From germline, CDR1 is SEHNR and CDR2 FQNEAQ (reference sequence). CDR3 length: 13 residues. The CDR3, as DNA: TGTACCAGCGGCTCCAAAAGCACAGATACGCAGTATTTT. Its protein is CTSGSKSTDTQYF.

Of note for this clonotype: At one end, the junction sequence differs from germline, possibly due to a read error. This chain joins TRBV12-3 or TRBV12-4 and TRBJ2-5, with D maybe TRBD2 (5 bases). CDR3 length: 13 residues. This CDR3 reads CTSSLSGVETQYF. CDR3 DNA sequence: TGTACCAGCAGTTTGTCCGGGGTTGAGACTCAGTACTTC.

Of note for this clonotype: At one of its ends the junction is not consistent with the germline gene, which may arise from a read error. The CDR3 DNA follows: TGTGCCAACAGCTTAGGACGGGAGAGAAATGAGCAGTCCTTC. It codes for CANSLGRERNEQSF. The V call is TRBV11-3, the J call TRBJ2-1; possible D gene TRBD2, 6 bases. The germline gives CDR1 SGHNT, CDR2 YENEEA. The CDR3 contains 14 residues.

On this clonotype: It may be a read error: a sequence one base away is much more abundant. The genes are TRBV7-9 and TRBJ1-1; D ambiguous. Trimming stripped 4 bases from V and 5 bases from J, with 14 bases between. Per the germline V gene, CDR1 is SEHNR and CDR2 is FQNEAQ (reference sequence). CDR3 length: 14 residues. CDR3 coding DNA: TGTGCCAGCAGCTCCGTAGGCAGGAAGACTGAAGCTTTCTTT. Translation: CASSSVGRKTEAFF.

About this clonotype itself: The junction departs from the called germline gene at one end, perhaps through a read error. J is TRBJ1-4 and V is TRBV4-2; no clear D gene. Germline values: CDR1 LGHNA, CDR2 YNFKEQ. This CDR3 comprises 17 residues. CDR3 protein: CASTQEGPKSTNEKLFF. CDR3 in DNA: TGTGCCAGCACCCAAGAGGGCCCCAAATCAACTAATGAAAAACTGTTTTTT.

Concerning this clonotype: The conserved closing phenylalanine or tryptophan is absent in this CDR3, likely reflecting a read error. The limits of the CDR3 on the DNA are not certain, so only TCRdb's listed CDR3 is given. CDR3: CASSTWGTTESFS. The rearrangement uses TRBV6-6 and TRBJ1-1. Germline V gives CDR1 MNHNY, CDR2 SVGAGI (reference sequence). The CDR3 is made up of 13 amino acids, end residues included.

As regards this clonotype: At one end, the junction sequence differs from germline, possibly due to a read error. V is TRBV11-2 and J is TRBJ2-5; no firm D call. Germline V gene lookup returns CDR1 SGHAT and CDR2 FQNNGV. The CDR3 has 15 residues. This chain's CDR3 is CASSPAGLVPETQYF. The DNA for the CDR3 is TGCGCCAGCAGCCCCGCCGGGCTGGTCCCAGAGACCCAGTATTTC. The full variable domain, completed using reference TRBV11-2 and TRBJ2-5, is EAGVAQSPRYKIIEKRQSVAFWCNPISGHATLYWYQQILGQGPKLLIQFQNNGVVDDSQLPKDRFSAERLKGVDSTLKIQPAKLEDSAVYLCASSPAGLVPETQYFGPGTRLLVL.

Note on this clonotype: This may be a read error, as it is one base from a much larger clone. CDR3 in amino acids: CASSLGRGSSNEQFF. DNA of the CDR3: TGCGCCAGCAGCTTGGGCAGGGGCTCTAGTAATGAGCAGTTCTTC. J is TRBJ2-1 and V is TRBV5-1; the D gene is possibly TRBD1 (6 bases). The CDR3 extends over 15 amino acids. From germline, CDR1 is SGHRS and CDR2 YFSETQ. V was pared by 0 bases and J by 7 bases, with 14 bases between. The full variable domain, with the rest looked up from reference TRBV5-1 and TRBJ2-1, is KAGVTQTPRYLIKTRGQQVTLSCSPISGHRSVSWYQQTPGQGLQFLFEYFSETQRNKGNFPGRFSGRQFSNSRSEMNVSTLELGDSALYLCASSLGRGSSNEQFFGPGTRLTVL.

The chain is built from TRBV4-2 and TRBJ2-3; D possibly corresponds to TRBD2 (5 bases). The CDR3 sequence is 19 residues long. CDR1 is LGHNA, CDR2 YNFKEQ, per germline. Between the trimmed V and J ends, which lost 4 bases and 2 bases, there was a span of 25 bases. The CDR3 protein is CASSLTSTSSWRYTDTQYF. The CDR3 DNA sequence: TGTGCCAGCAGCCTGACCTCTACCTCTAGCTGGAGGTACACAGATACGCAGTATTTT.